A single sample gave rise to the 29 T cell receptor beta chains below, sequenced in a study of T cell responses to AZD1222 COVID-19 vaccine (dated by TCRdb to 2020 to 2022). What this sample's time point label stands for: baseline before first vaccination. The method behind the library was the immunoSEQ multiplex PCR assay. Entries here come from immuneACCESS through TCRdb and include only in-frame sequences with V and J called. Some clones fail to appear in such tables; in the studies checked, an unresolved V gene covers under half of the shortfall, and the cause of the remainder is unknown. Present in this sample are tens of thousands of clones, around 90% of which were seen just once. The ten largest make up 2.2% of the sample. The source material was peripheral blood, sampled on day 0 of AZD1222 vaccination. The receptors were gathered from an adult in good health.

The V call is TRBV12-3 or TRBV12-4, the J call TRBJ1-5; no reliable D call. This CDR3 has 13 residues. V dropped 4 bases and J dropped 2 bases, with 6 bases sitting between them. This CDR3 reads CASSSQGNQPQHF. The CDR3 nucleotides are TGTGCCAGCAGTTCTCAGGGCAATCAGCCCCAGCATTTT.

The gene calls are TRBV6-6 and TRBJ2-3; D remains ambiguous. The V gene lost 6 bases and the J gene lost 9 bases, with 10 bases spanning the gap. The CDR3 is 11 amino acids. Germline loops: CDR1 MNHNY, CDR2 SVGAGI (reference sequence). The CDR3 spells CASSLVDTQYF. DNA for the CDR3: TGTGCCAGCAGCCTAGTTGACACGCAGTATTTT.

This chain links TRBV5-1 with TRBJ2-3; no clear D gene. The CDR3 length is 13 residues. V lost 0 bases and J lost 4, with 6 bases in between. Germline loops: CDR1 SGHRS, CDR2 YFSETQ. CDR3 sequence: CASSLEVADTQYF. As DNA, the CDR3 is TGCGCCAGCAGCTTGGAAGTTGCAGATACGCAGTATTTT.

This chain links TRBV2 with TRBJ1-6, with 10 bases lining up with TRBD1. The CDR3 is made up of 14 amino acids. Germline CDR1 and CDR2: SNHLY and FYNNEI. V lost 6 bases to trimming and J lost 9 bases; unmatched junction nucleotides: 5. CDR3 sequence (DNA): TGTGCCAGCAGGGGAGGACAGGGGGGTTCACCCCTCCACTTT. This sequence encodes CASRGGQGGSPLHF. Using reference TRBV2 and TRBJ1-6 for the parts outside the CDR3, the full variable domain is EPEVTQTPSHQVTQMGQEVILRCVPISNHLYFYWYRQILGQKVEFLVSFYNNEISEKSEIFDDQFSVERPDGSNFTLKIRSTKLEDSAMYFCASRGGQGGSPLHFGNGTRLTVT.

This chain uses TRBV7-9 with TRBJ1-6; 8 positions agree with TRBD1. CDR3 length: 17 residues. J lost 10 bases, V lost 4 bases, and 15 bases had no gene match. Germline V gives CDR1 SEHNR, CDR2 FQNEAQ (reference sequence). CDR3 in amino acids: CASSSGQGGSLGSPLHF. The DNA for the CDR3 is TGTGCCAGCAGCTCCGGACAGGGAGGAAGTTTGGGATCACCCCTCCACTTT.

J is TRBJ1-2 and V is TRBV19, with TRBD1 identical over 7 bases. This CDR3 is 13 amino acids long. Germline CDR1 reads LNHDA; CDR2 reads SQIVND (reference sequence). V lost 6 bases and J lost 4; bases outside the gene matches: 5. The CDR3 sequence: CASSSGQVYGYTF. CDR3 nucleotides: TGTGCCAGTAGCAGCGGACAGGTCTATGGCTACACCTTC.

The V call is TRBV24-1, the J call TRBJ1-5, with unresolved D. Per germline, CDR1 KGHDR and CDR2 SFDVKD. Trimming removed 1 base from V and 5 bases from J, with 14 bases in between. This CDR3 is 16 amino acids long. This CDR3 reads CATSDFVLGCDQPQHF. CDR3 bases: TGTGCCACCAGTGATTTCGTTCTAGGATGTGATCAGCCCCAGCATTTT.

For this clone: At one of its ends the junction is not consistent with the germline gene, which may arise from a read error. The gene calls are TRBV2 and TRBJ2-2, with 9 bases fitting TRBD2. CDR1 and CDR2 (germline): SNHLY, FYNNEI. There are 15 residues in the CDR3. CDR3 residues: CASQGGLAKTGELFF. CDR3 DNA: TGTGCCAGCCAAGGTGGACTAGCGAAGACCGGGGAGCTGTTTTTT.

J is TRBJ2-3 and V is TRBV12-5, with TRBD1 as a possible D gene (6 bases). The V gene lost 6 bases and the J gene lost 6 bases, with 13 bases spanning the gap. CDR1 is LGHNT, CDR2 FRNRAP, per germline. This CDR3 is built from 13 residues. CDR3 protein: CASGVNRADTQYF. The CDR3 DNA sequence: TGTGCTAGTGGAGTAAACAGGGCTGATACGCAGTATTTT.

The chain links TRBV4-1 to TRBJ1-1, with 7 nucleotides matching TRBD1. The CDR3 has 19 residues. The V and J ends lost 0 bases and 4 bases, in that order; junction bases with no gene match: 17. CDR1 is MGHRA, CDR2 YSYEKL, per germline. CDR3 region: CASSQEIQGVSVLGTEAFF. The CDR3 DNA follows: TGCGCCAGCAGCCAAGAAATCCAGGGGGTTTCAGTGCTTGGCACTGAAGCTTTCTTT.

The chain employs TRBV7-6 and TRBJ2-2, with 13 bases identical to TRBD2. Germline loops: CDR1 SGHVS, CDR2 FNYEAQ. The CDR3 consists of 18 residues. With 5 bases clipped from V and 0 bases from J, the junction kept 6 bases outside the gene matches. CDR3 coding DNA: TGTGCCAGCAGCCAACGAACTAGCGGGGGGGCGAACACCGGGGAGCTGTTTTTT. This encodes CASSQRTSGGANTGELFF.

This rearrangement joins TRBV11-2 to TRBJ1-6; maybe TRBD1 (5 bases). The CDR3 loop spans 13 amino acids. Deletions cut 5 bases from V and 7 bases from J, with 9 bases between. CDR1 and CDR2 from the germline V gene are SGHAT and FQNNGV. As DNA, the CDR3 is TGTGCCAGCAGCCCTAGACAGAATTCACCCCTCCACTTT. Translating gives CASSPRQNSPLHF.

Here the CDR3 reads CASSEGLGQPQHF. The CDR3 bases are TGCGCCAGCAGTGAGGGGTTAGGACAGCCCCAGCATTTT. The rearrangement joins TRBV10-2 to TRBJ1-5; D is uncertain. The V end was cut by 2 bases, the J end by 7 bases, with 9 bases between. Germline values: CDR1 WSHSY, CDR2 SAAADI. The CDR3 has 13 residues.

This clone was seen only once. CDR3 residues: CASSSAREQYF. Here the CDR3 DNA reads TGCGCCAGCAGCTCAGCTCGGGAGCAGTACTTC. The V call is TRBV5-1, the J call TRBJ2-7; D is undetermined. Germline-derived CDR1 and CDR2 are SGHRS and YFSETQ. This CDR3 region has 11 residues. V lost 3 bases, J lost 7 bases, and 8 bases lay in between.

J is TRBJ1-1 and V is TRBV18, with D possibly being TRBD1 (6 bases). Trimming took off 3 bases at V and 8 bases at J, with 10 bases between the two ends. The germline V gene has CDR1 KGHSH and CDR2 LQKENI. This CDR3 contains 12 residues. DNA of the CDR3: TGTGCCAGCTCACCCGGACAGAGAGAAGCTTTCTTT. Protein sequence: CASSPGQREAFF.

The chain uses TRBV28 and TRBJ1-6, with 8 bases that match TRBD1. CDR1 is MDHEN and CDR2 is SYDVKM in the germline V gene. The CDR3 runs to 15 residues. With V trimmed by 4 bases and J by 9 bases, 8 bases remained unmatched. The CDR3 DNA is TGTGCCAGCAGTTCGGACAGGGCCCTCACTTCACCCCTCCACTTT. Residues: CASSSDRALTSPLHF.

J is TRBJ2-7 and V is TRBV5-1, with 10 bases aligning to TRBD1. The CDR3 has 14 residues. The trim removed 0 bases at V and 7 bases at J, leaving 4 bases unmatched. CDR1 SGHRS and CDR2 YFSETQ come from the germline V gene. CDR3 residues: CASSLGGQGDEQYF. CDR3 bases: TGCGCCAGCAGCTTGGGCGGACAGGGGGATGAGCAGTACTTC.

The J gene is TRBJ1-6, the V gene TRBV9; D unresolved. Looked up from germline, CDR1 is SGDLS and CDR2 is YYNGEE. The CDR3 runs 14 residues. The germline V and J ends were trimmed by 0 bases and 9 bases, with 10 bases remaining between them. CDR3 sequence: CASSVGWQSSPLHF. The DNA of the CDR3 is TGTGCCAGCAGCGTAGGATGGCAGTCTTCACCCCTCCACTTT. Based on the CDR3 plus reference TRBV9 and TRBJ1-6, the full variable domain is DSGVTQTPKHLITATGQRVTLRCSPRSGDLSVYWYQQSLDQGLQFLIQYYNGEERAKGNILERFSAQQFPDLHSELNLSSLELGDSALYFCASSVGWQSSPLHFGNGTRLTVT.

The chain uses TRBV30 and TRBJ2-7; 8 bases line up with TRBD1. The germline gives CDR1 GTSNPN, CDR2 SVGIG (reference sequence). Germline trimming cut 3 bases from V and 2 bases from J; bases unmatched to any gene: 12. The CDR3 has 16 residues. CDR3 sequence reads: CAWRTPRTGRPYEQYF. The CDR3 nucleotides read TGTGCCTGGAGGACACCACGGACAGGGCGCCCCTACGAGCAGTACTTC.

The chain's CDR3 is CASSPTQGRSSPLHF. The CDR3 DNA sequence: TGTGCCAGCAGCCCTACACAGGGGAGGAGTTCACCCCTCCACTTT. This chain connects TRBV7-9 to TRBJ1-6, with 7 bases matching TRBD1. Germline V gene sequence: CDR1 SEHNR, CDR2 FQNEAQ (reference sequence). The CDR3 loop spans 15 amino acids. V gave up 5 bases and J gave up 9 bases; unmatched junction bases: 10.

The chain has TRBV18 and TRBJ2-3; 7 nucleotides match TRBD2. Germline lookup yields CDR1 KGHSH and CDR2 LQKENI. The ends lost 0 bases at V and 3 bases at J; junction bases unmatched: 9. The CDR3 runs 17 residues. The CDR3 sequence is CASSPPLLAGGTDTQYF. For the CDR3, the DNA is TGTGCCAGCTCACCACCCCTCTTAGCCGGGGGGACAGATACGCAGTATTTT.

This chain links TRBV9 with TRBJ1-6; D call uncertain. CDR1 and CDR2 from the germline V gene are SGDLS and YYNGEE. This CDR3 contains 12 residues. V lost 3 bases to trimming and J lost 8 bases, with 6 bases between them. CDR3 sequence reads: CASSATDSPLHF. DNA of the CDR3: TGTGCCAGCAGCGCCACTGATTCACCCCTCCACTTT.

The CDR3 sequence: CTSSQDTWTGVTITDTQYF. CDR3 sequence (DNA): TGCACCAGCAGCCAAGATACCTGGACAGGGGTAACCATCACAGATACGCAGTATTTT. The rearrangement uses TRBV1 and TRBJ2-3; the table's D gene call, TRBD1, was not cross checked with the DNA. TRBV1 is a documented pseudogene. The CDR3 spans 19 residues.

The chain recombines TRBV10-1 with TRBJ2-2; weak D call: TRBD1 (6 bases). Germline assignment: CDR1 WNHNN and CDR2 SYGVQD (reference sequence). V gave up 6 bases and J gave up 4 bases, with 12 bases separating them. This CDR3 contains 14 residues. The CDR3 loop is CASSLTGTTGELFF. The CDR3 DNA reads TGCGCCAGCAGCCTCACAGGGACCACCGGGGAGCTGTTTTTT.

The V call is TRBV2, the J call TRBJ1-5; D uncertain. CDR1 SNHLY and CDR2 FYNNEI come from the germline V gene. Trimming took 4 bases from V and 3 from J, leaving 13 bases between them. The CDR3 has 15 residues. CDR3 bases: TGTGCCAGCAGTGCCGAGAGAACATCCAATCAGCCCCAGCATTTT. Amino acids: CASSAERTSNQPQHF.

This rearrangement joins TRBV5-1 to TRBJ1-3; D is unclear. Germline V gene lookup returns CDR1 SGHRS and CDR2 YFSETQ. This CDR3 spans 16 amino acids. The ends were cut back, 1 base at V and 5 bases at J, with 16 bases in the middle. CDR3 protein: CASSLNPTATRNTIYF. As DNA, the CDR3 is TGCGCCAGCAGCTTGAACCCCACAGCGACGAGAAACACCATATATTTT.

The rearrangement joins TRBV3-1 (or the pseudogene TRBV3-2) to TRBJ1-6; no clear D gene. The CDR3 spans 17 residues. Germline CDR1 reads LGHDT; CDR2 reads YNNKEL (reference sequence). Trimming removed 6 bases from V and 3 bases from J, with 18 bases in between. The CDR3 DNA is TGTGCCAGCAGTCGTAAGTCCCGGGAACTCTATAATTCACCCCTCCACTTT. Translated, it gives CASSRKSRELYNSPLHF.

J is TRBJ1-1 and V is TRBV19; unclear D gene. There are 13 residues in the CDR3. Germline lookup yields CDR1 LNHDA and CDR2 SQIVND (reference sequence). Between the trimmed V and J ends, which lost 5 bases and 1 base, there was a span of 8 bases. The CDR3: CASSAGENTEAFF. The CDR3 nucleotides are TGTGCCAGTAGTGCTGGGGAGAACACTGAAGCTTTCTTT.

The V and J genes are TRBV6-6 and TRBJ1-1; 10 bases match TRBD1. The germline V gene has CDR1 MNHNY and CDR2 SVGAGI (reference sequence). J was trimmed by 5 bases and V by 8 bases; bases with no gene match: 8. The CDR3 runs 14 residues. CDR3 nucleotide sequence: TGTGCCAGCGCCAGGGACAGGGGCCTTACTGAAGCTTTCTTT. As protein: CASARDRGLTEAFF.